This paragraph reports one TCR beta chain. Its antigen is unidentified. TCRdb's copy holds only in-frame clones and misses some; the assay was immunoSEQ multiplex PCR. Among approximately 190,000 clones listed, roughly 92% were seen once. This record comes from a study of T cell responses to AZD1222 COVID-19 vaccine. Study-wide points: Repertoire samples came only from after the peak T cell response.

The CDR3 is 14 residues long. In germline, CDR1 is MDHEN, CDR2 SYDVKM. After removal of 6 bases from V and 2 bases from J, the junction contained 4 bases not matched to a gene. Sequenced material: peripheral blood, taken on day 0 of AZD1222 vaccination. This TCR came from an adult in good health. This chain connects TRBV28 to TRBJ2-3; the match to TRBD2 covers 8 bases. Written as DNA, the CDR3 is TGTGCCAGCAGGACGCGGGGGGCCACAGATACGCAGTATTTT. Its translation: CASRTRGATDTQYF. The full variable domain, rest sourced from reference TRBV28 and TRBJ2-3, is DVKVTQSSRYLVKRTGEKVFLECVQDMDHENMFWYRQDPGLGLRLIYFSYDVKMKEKGDIPEGYSVSREKKERFSLILESASTNQTSMYLCASRTRGATDTQYFGPGTRLTVL.